A selection of T cell receptor beta chains follows, all from one sample in a study of T cell responses to AZD1222 COVID-19 vaccine. Clones were read by immunoSEQ multiplex PCR, and TCRdb kept only the in-frame ones, dropping some. This sample has about 120,000 clones, with roughly nine tenths found just once. This specimen was peripheral blood, taken on day 0 of AZD1222 vaccination. These receptors all stem from an adult in good health. Both conserved end residues are part of each CDR3.

v_gene,j_gene,CDR3aa
TRBV19,TRBJ1-5,CASSMANQPQHF
TRBV7-9,TRBJ2-3,CASSLGLAGAGDTQYF
TRBV5-1,TRBJ1-5,CASSLDRGHQPQHF
TRBV30,TRBJ1-5,CAWSAGANQPQHF
TRBV5-1,TRBJ1-1,CASSRRGNTEAFF
TRBV5-4,TRBJ1-2,CASSSGAPYGYTF
TRBV2,TRBJ2-7,CASNVGQGAPGEQYF
TRBV4-3,TRBJ1-2,CASSQGRQSYGYTF
TRBV7-3,TRBJ2-1,CASSRQGNNEQFF
TRBV18,TRBJ2-7,CASSPGRTDYEQYF
TRBV6-5,TRBJ2-7,CASSPAGQGLYEQYF
TRBV4-1,TRBJ1-4,CASRTTGGIWGNEKLFF
TRBV7-9,TRBJ1-1,CASSFSKGDSEAFF
TRBV6-1,TRBJ2-3,CASSAIAGTSASDTQYF
TRBV1,TRBJ2-2,CTSSQDRISNTGELFF
TRBV7-7,TRBJ2-2,CASSLLDTGELFF
TRBV28,TRBJ1-4,CASGSGAATNEKLFF
TRBV5-4,TRBJ2-7,CASSFAASEQYF
TRBV19,TRBJ1-5,CASRPTTGTGNQPQHF
TRBV28,TRBJ1-5,CASSFSGGINQPQHF
TRBV5-6,TRBJ1-1,CASSLEGGPEAFF
TRBV5-6,TRBJ1-1,CASSFIRIGARNTEAFF
TRBV7-3,TRBJ1-1,CASSLTGQNEAFF